Below are 15 T cell receptor beta chains sequenced from a single sample in a study of PD-1 blockade in mismatch repair-deficient tumors. Clones were read by immunoSEQ multiplex PCR, and TCRdb kept only the in-frame ones, dropping some. The profile shows 70,000 to 90,000 clones, 65% to 85% of them singletons. This material consisted of peripheral blood, taken 44 weeks after starting pembrolizumab. These receptors were obtained from an adult with mismatch repair-deficient cancer.

The genes are TRBV5-4 and TRBJ2-2, with TRBD2 matching 7 bases. CDR3 length: 15 amino acids. CDR1 SGHNT and CDR2 YYREEE come from the germline V gene (reference sequence). J lost 5 bases, V lost 0 bases, and 4 bases had no gene match. As DNA, the CDR3 is TGTGCCAGCAGCTTGGCGGGAGGTGGTACCGGGGAGCTGTTTTTT. It encodes CASSLAGGGTGELFF. Drawing the rest from reference TRBV5-4 and TRBJ2-2, the complete variable domain is ETGVTQSPTHLIKTRGQQVTLRCSSQSGHNTVSWYQQALGQGPQFIFQYYREEENGRGNFPPRFSGLQFPNYSSELNVNALELDDSALYLCASSLAGGGTGELFFGEGSRLTVL.

A single count supports this clone. The J gene is TRBJ1-1, the V gene TRBV7-2, with TRBD1 matching 9 bases. The CDR3 has 14 amino acids. J lost 7 bases, V lost 4 bases, and 7 bases had no gene match. Germline CDR1 is SGHTA and CDR2 is FQGNSA. The CDR3 region has the DNA TGTGCCAGCAGCTCTAAAACAGGGGGCTTTGAAGCTTTCTTT. It is translated as CASSSKTGGFEAFF. The full variable domain, its missing parts supplied by reference TRBV7-2 and TRBJ1-1, is GAGVSQSPSNKVTEKGKDVELRCDPISGHTALYWYRQSLGQGLEFLIYFQGNSAPDKSGLPSDRFSAERTGGSVSTLTIQRTQQEDSAVYLCASSSKTGGFEAFFGQGTRLTVV.

The chain uses TRBV18 and TRBJ2-7, with D perhaps matching TRBD1 or TRBD2 (5 bases each). Germline loops: CDR1 KGHSH, CDR2 LQKENI. Trimming removed 3 bases at V and 3 bases at J, with 9 bases between. The CDR3 spans 13 residues. The chain's CDR3 is CASSPGANYEQYF. DNA for the CDR3: TGTGCCAGCTCACCCGGGGCTAACTACGAGCAGTACTTC.

The chain recombines TRBV7-2 with TRBJ1-2, with D possibly TRBD1 on 6 matching bases. V was pared by 2 bases and J by 1 base, with 20 bases between. The CDR3 totals 18 residues. Germline lookup yields CDR1 SGHTA and CDR2 FQGNSA. The CDR3 loop is CASSLYTGTPLVNYGYTF. The CDR3 coding sequence is TGTGCCAGCAGCTTATATACCGGGACACCCCTAGTTAACTATGGCTACACCTTC. Combining the CDR3 with reference TRBV7-2 and TRBJ1-2 gives the whole variable domain GAGVSQSPSNKVTEKGKDVELRCDPISGHTALYWYRQSLGQGLEFLIYFQGNSAPDKSGLPSDRFSAERTGGSVSTLTIQRTQQEDSAVYLCASSLYTGTPLVNYGYTFGSGTRLTVV.

J is TRBJ1-1 and V is TRBV2; D is possibly TRBD1 (6 bases). The CDR3 has 14 residues. In germline, CDR1 is SNHLY, CDR2 FYNNEI. V lost 6 bases and J lost 5, with 16 bases in between. The CDR3 nucleotides read TGTGCCAGCAGATTAACGCGGACAGTAACTGAAGCTTTCTTT. It yields the protein CASRLTRTVTEAFF.

V usage is TRBV5-1 and J usage is TRBJ2-3; 10 bases match TRBD1. Germline values: CDR1 SGHRS, CDR2 YFSETQ. The CDR3 extends over 14 amino acids. The junction had 6 bases not matched to a gene; V was cut back by 9 bases and J by 2 bases. CDR3 sequence: CATMTGGLTDTQYF. The CDR3 DNA reads as TGCGCCACTATGACAGGGGGCCTCACAGATACGCAGTATTTT. Looking up the rest from reference TRBV5-1 and TRBJ2-3 gives the full variable domain: KAGVTQTPRYLIKTRGQQVTLSCSPISGHRSVSWYQQTPGQGLQFLFEYFSETQRNKGNFPGRFSGRQFSNSRSEMNVSTLELGDSALYLCATMTGGLTDTQYFGPGTRLTVL.

This chain uses TRBV30 with TRBJ2-5, with 9 bases aligning to TRBD1. The germline CDR1 and CDR2 sequences are GTSNPN and SVGIG (reference sequence). Losses at the gene ends were 3 bases for V and 6 bases for J; bases not matched to a gene: 5. The CDR3 is made up of 13 amino acids. The CDR3 DNA follows: TGTGCCTGGAGCCTGGGACAGGGAAAGACCCAGTACTTC. Translation: CAWSLGQGKTQYF.

The gene calls are TRBV27 and TRBJ2-7; 9 nucleotides align to TRBD2. CDR1 and CDR2 from the germline V gene are MNHEY and SMNVEV (reference sequence). With 2 bases clipped from V and 4 bases from J, the junction kept 6 bases outside the gene matches. CDR3 length equals 15 residues. The CDR3 sequence is CASSLMASGDYEQYF. CDR3 nucleotides: TGTGCCAGCAGTTTAATGGCTAGCGGGGATTACGAGCAGTACTTC.

V usage is TRBV5-6 and J usage is TRBJ1-1; D unclear. V shed 0 bases and J shed 5 bases, with 8 bases lying between them. Germline V CDR1 and CDR2: SGHDT, YYEEEE. The CDR3 has 13 residues. As DNA, the CDR3 is TGTGCCAGCAGCTTGGGGGTTAAGACTGAAGCTTTCTTT. Protein product: CASSLGVKTEAFF.

This chain joins TRBV6-5 and TRBJ2-7, with no clear D. The V end was cut by 0 bases, the J end by 2 bases, with 8 bases between. The CDR3 totals 14 residues. Germline V gene sequence: CDR1 MNHEY, CDR2 SVGAGI. The CDR3 DNA sequence: TGTGCCAGCAGTTACTCGACGGCTCCCTACGAGCAGTACTTC. Protein sequence: CASSYSTAPYEQYF.

V is TRBV19 and J is TRBJ2-2; TRBD2 aligns across 8 bases. V was clipped by 10 bases and J by 4 bases; unmatched bases: 14. The germline V gene encodes CDR1 LNHDA and CDR2 SQIVND (reference sequence). The length of the CDR3 is 16 residues. CDR3 loop: CATKRTLAEATGELFF. CDR3 in DNA: TGTGCCACAAAAAGAACACTAGCGGAGGCCACCGGGGAGCTGTTTTTT.

This rearrangement joins TRBV19 to TRBJ2-3; D perhaps matches TRBD2 (6 bases). The V and J ends lost 5 bases and 3 bases respectively, with 15 bases between them. CDR1 and CDR2 (germline): LNHDA, SQIVND (reference sequence). This CDR3 region has 15 residues. The CDR3 DNA reads as TGTGCCAGTAGTGATGGCGGGATAGGGACAGATACGCAGTATTTT. Protein product: CASSDGGIGTDTQYF.

The chain links TRBV7-3 to TRBJ2-1; maybe TRBD1 (5 bases). This CDR3 has 13 residues. Germline assignment: CDR1 SGHTA and CDR2 FQGTGA. Between the trimmed V and J ends, which lost 6 bases and 9 bases, there was a span of 15 bases. The CDR3: CASRPQGGAEQFF. CDR3 in DNA: TGTGCCAGCAGGCCCCAGGGCGGAGCTGAGCAGTTCTTC.

The gene calls are TRBV2 and TRBJ2-3; D not certain. The germline gives CDR1 SNHLY, CDR2 FYNNEI. Trimming cost V 6 bases and J 2 bases, with 12 bases left between them. The CDR3 has 14 amino acids. The CDR3 loop reads CASSGALNTDTQYF. CDR3 nucleotide sequence: TGTGCCAGCAGCGGCGCGCTAAACACAGATACGCAGTATTTT.

The rearrangement links TRBV7-9 to TRBJ2-1; TRBD2 aligns across 14 bases. Germline V gives CDR1 SEHNR, CDR2 FQNEAQ (reference sequence). J lost 9 bases, V lost 5 bases, and 6 bases had no gene match. CDR3 length: 15 residues. The CDR3 nucleotides are TGTGCCAGCAGCGCCCCGGGACTAGCGGGAGTTGAGCAGTTCTTC. Its translation: CASSAPGLAGVEQFF.